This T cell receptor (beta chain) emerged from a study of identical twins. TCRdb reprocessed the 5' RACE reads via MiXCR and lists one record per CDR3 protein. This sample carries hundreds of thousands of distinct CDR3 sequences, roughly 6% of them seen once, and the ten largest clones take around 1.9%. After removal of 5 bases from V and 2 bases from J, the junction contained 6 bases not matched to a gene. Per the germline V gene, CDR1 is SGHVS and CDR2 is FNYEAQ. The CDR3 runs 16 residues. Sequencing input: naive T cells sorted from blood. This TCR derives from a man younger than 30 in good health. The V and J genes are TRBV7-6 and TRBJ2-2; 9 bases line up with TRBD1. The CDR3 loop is CASSHLGQGNTGELFF. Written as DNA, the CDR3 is TGTGCCAGCAGCCACCTGGGACAGGGCAACACCGGGGAGCTGTTTTTT.